This paragraph covers one T cell receptor beta chain sequence. The data are from a study of control samples from healthy donors and cancer patients. Germline assignment: CDR1 SGHTA and CDR2 FQGNSA. With 6 bases clipped from V and 4 bases from J, the junction kept 13 bases outside the gene matches. This CDR3 has 16 amino acids. The table came from immunoSEQ multiplex PCR; TCRdb's copy has only in-frame clones and leaves some out. The sample lists fewer than 200,000 clones; about 90% were seen once. The receptor comes from a man younger than 40 in good health. The V and J genes are TRBV7-2 and TRBJ2-7; TRBD2 aligns across 9 bases. The sample was blood. DNA of the CDR3: TGTGCCAGCAGGTCGCCTCTAGCGGGAAGTCAGTACGAGCAGTACTTC. Its protein product is CASRSPLAGSQYEQYF. The complete variable domain, with remaining parts taken from reference TRBV7-2 and TRBJ2-7, reads GAGVSQSPSNKVTEKGKDVELRCDPISGHTALYWYRQSLGQGLEFLIYFQGNSAPDKSGLPSDRFSAERTGGSVSTLTIQRTQQEDSAVYLCASRSPLAGSQYEQYFGPGTRLTVT.